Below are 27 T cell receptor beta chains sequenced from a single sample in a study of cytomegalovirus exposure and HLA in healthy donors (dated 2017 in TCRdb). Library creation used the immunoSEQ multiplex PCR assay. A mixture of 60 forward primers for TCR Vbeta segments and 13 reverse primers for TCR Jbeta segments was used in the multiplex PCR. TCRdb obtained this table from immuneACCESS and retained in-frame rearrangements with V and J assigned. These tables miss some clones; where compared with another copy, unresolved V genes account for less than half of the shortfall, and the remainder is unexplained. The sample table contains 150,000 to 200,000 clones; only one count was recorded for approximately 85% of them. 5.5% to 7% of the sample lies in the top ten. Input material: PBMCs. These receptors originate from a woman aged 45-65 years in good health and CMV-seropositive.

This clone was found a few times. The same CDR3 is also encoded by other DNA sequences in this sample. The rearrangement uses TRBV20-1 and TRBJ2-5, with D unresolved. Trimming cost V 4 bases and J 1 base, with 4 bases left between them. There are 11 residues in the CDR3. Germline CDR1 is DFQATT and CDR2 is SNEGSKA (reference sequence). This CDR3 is CSAILQETQYF. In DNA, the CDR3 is TGCAGTGCTATCCTCCAAGAGACCCAGTACTTC.

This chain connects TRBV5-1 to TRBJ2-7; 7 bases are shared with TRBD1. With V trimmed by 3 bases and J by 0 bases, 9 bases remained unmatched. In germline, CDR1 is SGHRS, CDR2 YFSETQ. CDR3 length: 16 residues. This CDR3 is CASSSTPGTVSYEQYF. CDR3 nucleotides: TGCGCCAGCAGCTCAACCCCCGGGACAGTCTCCTACGAGCAGTACTTC.

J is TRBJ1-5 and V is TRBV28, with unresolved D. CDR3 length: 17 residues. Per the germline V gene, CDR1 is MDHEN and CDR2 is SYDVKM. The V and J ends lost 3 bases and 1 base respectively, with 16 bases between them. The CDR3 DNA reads TGTGCCAGCAGTTTCCATGAGGCGAGTTTAAGCAATCAGCCCCAGCATTTT. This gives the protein CASSFHEASLSNQPQHF.

Here the CDR3 reads CASSQDPTGHIDEQYF. The CDR3 region has the DNA TGCGCCAGCAGCCAAGATCCGACCGGACACATCGACGAGCAGTACTTC. The chain couples TRBV4-1 to TRBJ2-7; D may be TRBD1 (5 bases). Germline V gives CDR1 MGHRA, CDR2 YSYEKL. The V end lost 0 bases, the J end lost 5 bases, and 17 bases lay between the germline ends. The CDR3 has 16 residues.

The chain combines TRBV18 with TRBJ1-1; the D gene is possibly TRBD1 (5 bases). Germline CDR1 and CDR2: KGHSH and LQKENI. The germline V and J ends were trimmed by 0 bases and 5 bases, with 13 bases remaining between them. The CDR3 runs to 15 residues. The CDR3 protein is CASSPPAGRETEAFF. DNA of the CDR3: TGTGCCAGCTCACCACCGGCAGGGCGAGAAACTGAAGCTTTCTTT.

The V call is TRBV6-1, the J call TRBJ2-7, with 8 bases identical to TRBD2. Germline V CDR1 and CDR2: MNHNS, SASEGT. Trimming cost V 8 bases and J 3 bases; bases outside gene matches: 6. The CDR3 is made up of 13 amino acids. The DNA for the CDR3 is TGTGCCAGCTCCGGGGGGGGGCGCTACGAGCAGTACTTC. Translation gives CASSGGGRYEQYF.

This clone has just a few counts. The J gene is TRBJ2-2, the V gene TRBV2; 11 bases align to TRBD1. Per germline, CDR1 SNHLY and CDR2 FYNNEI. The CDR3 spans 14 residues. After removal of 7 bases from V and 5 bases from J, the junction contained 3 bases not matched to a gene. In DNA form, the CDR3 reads TGTGCCAGCACCCGGGACAGGGGGACCGGGGAGCTGTTTTTT. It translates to CASTRDRGTGELFF.

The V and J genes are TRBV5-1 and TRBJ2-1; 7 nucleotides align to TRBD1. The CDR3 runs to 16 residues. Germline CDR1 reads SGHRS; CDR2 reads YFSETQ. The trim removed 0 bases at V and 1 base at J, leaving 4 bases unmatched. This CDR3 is CASSLAMTGSYNEQFF. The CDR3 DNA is TGCGCCAGCAGCTTGGCAATGACAGGGTCCTACAATGAGCAGTTCTTC. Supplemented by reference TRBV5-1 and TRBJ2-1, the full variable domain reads KAGVTQTPRYLIKTRGQQVTLSCSPISGHRSVSWYQQTPGQGLQFLFEYFSETQRNKGNFPGRFSGRQFSNSRSEMNVSTLELGDSALYLCASSLAMTGSYNEQFFGPGTRLTVL.

CDR3 nucleotides: TGCGCCAGCAGCTTGGGTGACAGGGGGAGTACCGGGGAGCTGTTTTTT. Its translation is CASSLGDRGSTGELFF. The rearrangement uses TRBV5-1 and TRBJ2-2, with 9 bases lining up with TRBD1. The CDR3 contains 16 residues. Unmatched junction bases numbered 5, after V lost 0 bases and J lost 5 bases. CDR1 SGHRS and CDR2 YFSETQ come from the germline V gene.

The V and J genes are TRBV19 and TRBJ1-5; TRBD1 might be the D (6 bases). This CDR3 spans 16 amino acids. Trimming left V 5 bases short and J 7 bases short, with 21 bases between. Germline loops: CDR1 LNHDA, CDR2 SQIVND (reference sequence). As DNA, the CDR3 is TGTGCCAGTAGTTTTTTGGGGGCGGAATTCGGGCAGCCCCAGCATTTT. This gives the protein CASSFLGAEFGQPQHF.

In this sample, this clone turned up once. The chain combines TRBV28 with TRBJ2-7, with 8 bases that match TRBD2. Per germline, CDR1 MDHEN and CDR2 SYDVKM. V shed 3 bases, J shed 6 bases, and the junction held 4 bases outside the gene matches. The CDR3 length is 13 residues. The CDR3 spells CASSFPAGGEQYF. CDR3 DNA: TGTGCCAGCAGTTTTCCGGCGGGGGGCGAGCAGTACTTC.

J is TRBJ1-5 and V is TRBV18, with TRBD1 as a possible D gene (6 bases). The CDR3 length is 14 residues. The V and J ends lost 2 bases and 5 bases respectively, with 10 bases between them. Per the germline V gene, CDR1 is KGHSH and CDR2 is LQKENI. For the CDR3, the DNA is TGTGCCAGCTCACCAGGGGGCAGTGATCAGCCCCAGCATTTT. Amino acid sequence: CASSPGGSDQPQHF.

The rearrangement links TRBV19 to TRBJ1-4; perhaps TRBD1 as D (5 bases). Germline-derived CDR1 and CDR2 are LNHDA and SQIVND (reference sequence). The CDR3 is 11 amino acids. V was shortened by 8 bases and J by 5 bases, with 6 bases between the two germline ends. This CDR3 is CASGGNEKLFF. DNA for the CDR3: TGTGCCAGTGGGGGGAATGAAAAACTGTTTTTT.

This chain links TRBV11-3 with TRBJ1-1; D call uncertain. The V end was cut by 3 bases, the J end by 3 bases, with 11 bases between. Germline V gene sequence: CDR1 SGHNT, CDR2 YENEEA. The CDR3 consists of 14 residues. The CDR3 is CASSFLTEDTEAFF. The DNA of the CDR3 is TGTGCCAGCAGCTTCCTGACTGAGGACACTGAAGCTTTCTTT.

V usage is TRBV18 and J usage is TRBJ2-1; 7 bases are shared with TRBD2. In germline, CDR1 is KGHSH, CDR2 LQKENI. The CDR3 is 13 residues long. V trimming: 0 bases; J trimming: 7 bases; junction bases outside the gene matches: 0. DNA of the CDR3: TGTGCCAGCTCACCACCGGGAGGGAATGAGCAGTTCTTC. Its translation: CASSPPGGNEQFF.

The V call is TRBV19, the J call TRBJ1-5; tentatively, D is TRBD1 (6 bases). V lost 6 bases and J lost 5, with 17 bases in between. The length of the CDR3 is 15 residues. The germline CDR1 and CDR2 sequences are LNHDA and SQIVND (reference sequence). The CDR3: CASSHLTGVDQPQHF. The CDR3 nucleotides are TGTGCCAGTAGCCACCTGACAGGTGTAGATCAGCCCCAGCATTTT.

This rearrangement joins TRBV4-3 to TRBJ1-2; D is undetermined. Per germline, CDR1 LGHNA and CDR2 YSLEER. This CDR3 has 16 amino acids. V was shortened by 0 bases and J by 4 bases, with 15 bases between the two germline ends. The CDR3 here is CASSQDLPSPSYGYTF. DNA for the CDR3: TGCGCCAGCAGCCAAGATCTCCCTTCCCCGTCCTATGGCTACACCTTC.

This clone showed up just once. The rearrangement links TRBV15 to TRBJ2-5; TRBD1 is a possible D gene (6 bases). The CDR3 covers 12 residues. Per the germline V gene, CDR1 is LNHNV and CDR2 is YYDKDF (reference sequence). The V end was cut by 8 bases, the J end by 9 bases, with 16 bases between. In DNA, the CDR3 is TGTGCCACCTCTCCAGGGCCAGGGGCCCAGTACTTC. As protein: CATSPGPGAQYF. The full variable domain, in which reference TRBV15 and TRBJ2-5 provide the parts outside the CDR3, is DAMVIQNPRYQVTQFGKPVTLSCSQTLNHNVMYWYQQKSSQAPKLLFHYYDKDFNNEADTPDNFQSRRPNTSFCFLDIRSPGLGDTAMYLCATSPGPGAQYFGPGTRLLVL.

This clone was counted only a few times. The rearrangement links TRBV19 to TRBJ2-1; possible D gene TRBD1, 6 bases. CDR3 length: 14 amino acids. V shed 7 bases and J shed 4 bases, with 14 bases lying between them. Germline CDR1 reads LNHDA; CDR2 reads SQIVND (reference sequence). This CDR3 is CASTTGEYYNEQFF. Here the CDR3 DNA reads TGTGCCAGTACGACAGGCGAGTATTACAATGAGCAGTTCTTC.

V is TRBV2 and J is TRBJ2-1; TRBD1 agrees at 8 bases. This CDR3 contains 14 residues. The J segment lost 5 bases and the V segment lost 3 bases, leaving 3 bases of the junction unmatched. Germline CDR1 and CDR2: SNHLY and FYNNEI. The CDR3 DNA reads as TGTGCCAGCAGTGAGGACAGGGCTAACAATGAGCAGTTCTTC. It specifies CASSEDRANNEQFF.

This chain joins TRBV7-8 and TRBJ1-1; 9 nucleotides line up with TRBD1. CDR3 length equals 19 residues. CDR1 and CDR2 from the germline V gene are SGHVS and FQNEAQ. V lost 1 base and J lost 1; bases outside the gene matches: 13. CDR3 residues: CASSLGPGTGNRENTEAFF. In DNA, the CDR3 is TGTGCCAGCAGCTTAGGTCCCGGGACAGGGAACCGGGAGAACACTGAAGCTTTCTTT.

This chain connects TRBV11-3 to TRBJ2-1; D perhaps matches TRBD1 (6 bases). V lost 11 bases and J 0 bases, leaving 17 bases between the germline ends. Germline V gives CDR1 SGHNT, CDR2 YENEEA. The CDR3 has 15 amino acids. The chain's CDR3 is CAGPPPGASYNEQFF. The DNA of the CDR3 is TGTGCCGGCCCTCCCCCAGGGGCCTCCTACAATGAGCAGTTCTTC.

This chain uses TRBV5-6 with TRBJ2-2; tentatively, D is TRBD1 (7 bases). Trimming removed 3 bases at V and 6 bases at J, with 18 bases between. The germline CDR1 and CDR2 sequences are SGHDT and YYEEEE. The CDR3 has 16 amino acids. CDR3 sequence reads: CASSYGTVGGPGELFF. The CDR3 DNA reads TGTGCCAGCAGCTATGGGACAGTTGGAGGGCCCGGGGAGCTGTTTTTT. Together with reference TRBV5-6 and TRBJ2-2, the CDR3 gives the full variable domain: DAGVTQSPTHLIKTRGQQVTLRCSPKSGHDTVSWYQQALGQGPQFIFQYYEEEERQRGNFPDRFSGHQFPNYSSELNVNALLLGDSALYLCASSYGTVGGPGELFFGEGSRLTVL.

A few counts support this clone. CDR3 DNA sequence: TGTGCCAGCAGTTTGCAGGGGACTCAGCCCCAGCATTTT. This codes for CASSLQGTQPQHF. The rearrangement joins TRBV27 to TRBJ1-5, with D possibly being TRBD1 (6 bases). This CDR3 is 13 amino acids long. Germline V gene sequence: CDR1 MNHEY, CDR2 SMNVEV (reference sequence). Trimming shortened V by 3 bases and J by 6 bases, and 9 bases separated the two germline ends.

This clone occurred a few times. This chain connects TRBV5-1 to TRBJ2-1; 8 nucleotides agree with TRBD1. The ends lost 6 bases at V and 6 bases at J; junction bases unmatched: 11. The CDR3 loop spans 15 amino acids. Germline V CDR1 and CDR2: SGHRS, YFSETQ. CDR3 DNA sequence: TGCGCCAGCAATACAGTGACAGGGGTGCTCAATGAGCAGTTCTTC. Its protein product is CASNTVTGVLNEQFF.

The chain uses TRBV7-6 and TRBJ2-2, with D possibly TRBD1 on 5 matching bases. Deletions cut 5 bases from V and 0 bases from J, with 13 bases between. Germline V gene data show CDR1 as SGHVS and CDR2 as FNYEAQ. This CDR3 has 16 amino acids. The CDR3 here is CASSGRVLPNTGELFF. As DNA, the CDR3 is TGTGCCAGCAGCGGCAGGGTTCTGCCGAACACCGGGGAGCTGTTTTTT.

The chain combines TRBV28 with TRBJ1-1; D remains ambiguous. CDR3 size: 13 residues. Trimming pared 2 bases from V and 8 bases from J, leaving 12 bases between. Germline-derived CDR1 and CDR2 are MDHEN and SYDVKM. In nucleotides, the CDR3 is TGTGCCAGCAGTTTAGGTCGAGACTGGGAAGCTTTCTTT. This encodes CASSLGRDWEAFF.